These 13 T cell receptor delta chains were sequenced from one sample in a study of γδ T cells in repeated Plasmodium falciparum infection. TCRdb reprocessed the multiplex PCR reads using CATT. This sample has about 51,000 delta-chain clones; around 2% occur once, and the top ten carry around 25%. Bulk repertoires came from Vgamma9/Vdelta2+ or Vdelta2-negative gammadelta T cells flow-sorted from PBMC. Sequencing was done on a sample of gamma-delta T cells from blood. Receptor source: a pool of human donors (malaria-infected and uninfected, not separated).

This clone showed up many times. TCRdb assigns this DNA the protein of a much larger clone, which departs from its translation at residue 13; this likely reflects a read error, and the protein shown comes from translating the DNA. CDR3 residues: CAYRSAPRGGWGETDKLIF. As DNA, the CDR3 is TGTGCTTATAGGAGCGCCCCCCGGGGTGGATGGGGAGAGACCGATAAACTCATCTTT. The V gene is TRAV38-2/DV8, the J gene TRDJ1, with D tentatively TRDD3 (5 bases). The J gene, left out of TCRdb, was set here by checking the DNA against germline. CDR1 and CDR2 (germline): TSESDYY, QEAYKQQN. The CDR3 sequence is 19 residues long. The V end lost 0 bases, the J end lost 2 bases, and 23 bases lay between the germline ends.

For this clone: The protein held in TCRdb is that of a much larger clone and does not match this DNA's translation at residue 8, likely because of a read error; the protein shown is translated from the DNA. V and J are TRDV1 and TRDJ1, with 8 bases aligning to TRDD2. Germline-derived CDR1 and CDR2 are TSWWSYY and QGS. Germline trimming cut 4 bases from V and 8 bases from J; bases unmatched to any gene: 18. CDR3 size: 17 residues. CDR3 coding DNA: TGTGCTCTTGGGGGACCCGTACTTCCTACAAGGATGGTGAAACTCATCTTT. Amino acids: CALGGPVLPTRMVKLIF.

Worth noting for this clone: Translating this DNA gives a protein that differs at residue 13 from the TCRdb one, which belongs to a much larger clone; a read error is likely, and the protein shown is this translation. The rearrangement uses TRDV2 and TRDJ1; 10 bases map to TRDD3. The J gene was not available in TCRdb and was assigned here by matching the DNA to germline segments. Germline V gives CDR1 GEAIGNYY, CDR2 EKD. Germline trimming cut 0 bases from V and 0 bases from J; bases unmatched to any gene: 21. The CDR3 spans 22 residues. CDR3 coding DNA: TGTGCCTGTGACACCGTCGTATACACTGGGGGATCCCTCGAAAAGTACACCGATAAACTCATCTTT. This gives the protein CACDTVVYTGGSLEKYTDKLIF.

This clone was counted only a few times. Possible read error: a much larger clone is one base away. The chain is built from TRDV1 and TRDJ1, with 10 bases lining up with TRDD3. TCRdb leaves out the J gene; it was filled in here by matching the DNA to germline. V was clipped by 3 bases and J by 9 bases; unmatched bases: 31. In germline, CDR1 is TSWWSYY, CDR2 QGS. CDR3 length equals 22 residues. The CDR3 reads CALGELWLRTSGDTLPDGELIF. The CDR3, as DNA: TGTGCTCTTGGGGAGCTGTGGCTACGAACATCGGGGGATACGCTCCCTGACGGTGAACTCATCTTT.

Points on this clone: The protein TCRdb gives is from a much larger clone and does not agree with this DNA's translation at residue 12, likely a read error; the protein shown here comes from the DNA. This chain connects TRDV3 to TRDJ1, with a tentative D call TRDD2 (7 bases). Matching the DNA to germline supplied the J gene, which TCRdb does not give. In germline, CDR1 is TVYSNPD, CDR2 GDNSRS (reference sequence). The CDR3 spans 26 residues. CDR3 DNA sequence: TGTGCATACGGATCCTTCCTTAAGCCCCTGTTACCGGGGGACCCCGAATATCCCCCCACTGTTTATAAACTCATCTTT. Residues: CAYGSFLKPLLPGDPEYPPTVYKLIF.

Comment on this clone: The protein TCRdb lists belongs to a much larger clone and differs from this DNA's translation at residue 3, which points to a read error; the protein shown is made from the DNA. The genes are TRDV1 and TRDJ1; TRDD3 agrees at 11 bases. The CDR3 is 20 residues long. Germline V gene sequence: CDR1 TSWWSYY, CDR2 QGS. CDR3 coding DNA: TGTGCTATTGGTTCCTCCTGCAACTGGTACTGGGGGATAATCACCGATAAACTCATCTTT. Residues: CAIGSSCNWYWGIITDKLIF.

The DNA for the CDR3 is TGTGCCTTTAGGGGACCCGCCAAGTACACCGATAAACTCATCTTT. It translates to CAFRGPAKYTDKLIF. This chain connects TRDV3 to TRDJ1; D not certain. The J gene was not available in TCRdb and was assigned here by matching the DNA to germline segments. The CDR3 covers 15 residues. Germline CDR1 reads TVYSNPD; CDR2 reads GDNSRS (reference sequence). The V end lost 0 bases, the J end lost 0 bases, and 14 bases lay between the germline ends.

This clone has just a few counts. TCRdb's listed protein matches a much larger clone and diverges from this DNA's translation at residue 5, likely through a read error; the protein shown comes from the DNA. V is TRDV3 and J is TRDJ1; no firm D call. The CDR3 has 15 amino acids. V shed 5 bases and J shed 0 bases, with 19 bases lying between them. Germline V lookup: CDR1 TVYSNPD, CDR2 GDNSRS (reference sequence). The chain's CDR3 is CAVNFVLSYTDKLIF. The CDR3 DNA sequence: TGTGCCGTAAATTTTGTCCTCTCGTACACCGATAAACTCATCTTT.

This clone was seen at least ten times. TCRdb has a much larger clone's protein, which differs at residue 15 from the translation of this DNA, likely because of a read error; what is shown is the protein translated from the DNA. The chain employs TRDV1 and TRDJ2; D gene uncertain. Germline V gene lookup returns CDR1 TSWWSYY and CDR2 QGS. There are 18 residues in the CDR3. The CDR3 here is CALGNLNPITLGTARLFF. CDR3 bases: TGTGCTCTTGGGAATCTAAATCCCATTACACTTGGAACAGCACGACTCTTCTTT.

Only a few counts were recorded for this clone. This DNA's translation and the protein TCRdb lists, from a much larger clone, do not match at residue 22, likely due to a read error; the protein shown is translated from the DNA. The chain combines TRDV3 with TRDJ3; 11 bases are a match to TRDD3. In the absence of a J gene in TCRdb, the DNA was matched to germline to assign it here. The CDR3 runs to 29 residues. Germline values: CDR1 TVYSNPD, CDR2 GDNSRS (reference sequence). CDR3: CAFPVPSYPRSANYWGIIVGACDTRQMFF. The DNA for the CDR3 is TGTGCCTTCCCCGTGCCTTCCTACCCCAGATCCGCCAATTACTGGGGGATAATCGTCGGGGCCTGTGACACCCGACAGATGTTTTTC.

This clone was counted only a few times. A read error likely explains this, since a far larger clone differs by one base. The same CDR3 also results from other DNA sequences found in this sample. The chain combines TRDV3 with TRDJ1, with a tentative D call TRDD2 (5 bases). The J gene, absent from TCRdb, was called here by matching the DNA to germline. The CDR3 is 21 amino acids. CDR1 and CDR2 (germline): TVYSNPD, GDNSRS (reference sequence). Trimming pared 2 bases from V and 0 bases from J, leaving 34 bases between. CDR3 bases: TGTGCCTTTTGCCGAGCCTTCAAGTCGATGAGGGACAACTCGTACACCGATAAACTCATCTTT. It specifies CAFCRAFKSMRDNSYTDKLIF. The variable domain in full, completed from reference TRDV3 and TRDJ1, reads CDKVTQSSPDQTVASGSEVVLLCTYDTVYSNPDLFWYRIRPDYSFQFVFYGDNSRSEGADFTQGRFSVKHILTQKAFHLVISPVRTEDSATYYCAFCRAFKSMRDNSYTDKLIFGKGTRVTVEP.

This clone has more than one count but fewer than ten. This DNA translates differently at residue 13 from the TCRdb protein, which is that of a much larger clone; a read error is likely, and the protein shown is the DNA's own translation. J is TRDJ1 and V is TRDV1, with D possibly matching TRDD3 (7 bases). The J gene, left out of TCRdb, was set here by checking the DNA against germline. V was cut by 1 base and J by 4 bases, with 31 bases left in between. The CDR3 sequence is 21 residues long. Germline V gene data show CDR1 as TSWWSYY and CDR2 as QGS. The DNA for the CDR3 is TGTGCTCTTGGGGAACAATCCTACCGAGTACTGGGGAATACGCGTATCGATAAACTCATCTTT. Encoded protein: CALGEQSYRVLGNTRIDKLIF.

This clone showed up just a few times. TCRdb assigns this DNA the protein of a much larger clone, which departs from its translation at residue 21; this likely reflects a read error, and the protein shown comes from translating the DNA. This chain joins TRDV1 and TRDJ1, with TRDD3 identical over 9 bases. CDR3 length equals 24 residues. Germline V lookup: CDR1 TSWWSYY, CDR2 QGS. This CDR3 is CALGDNVERPRGISRGIQCDELIF. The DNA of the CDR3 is TGTGCTCTTGGGGATAATGTCGAACGTCCGCGGGGGATATCCCGGGGGATACAGTGCGATGAACTCATCTTT.